The present T cell receptor beta chain was sequenced within a study of breast tumors, draining lymph nodes, adjacent tissues. Study conclusions and caveats: Luminal-like breast cancer showed significantly greater tumor-nontumor repertoire similarity than basal-like breast cancer did. Tumor repertoires ranked between lymph nodes and nontumor tissue in diversity, with V and J gene preferences. That most tumor T cells come from lymph nodes remained unproven.

TCRdb re-called the multiplex PCR reads with MiXCR, one entry per CDR3 protein. Here the sample spans 150,000 to 200,000 distinct CDR3 sequences, 30% to 35% being singletons. This clonotype has a count of ten or more. Its antigen remains unknown. Breast cancer patients provided tissue from their axillary draining lymph nodes. V was pared by 0 bases and J by 6 bases, with 13 bases between. The CDR3 has 15 residues. Germline CDR1 SGHKS, CDR2 YYEKEE (reference sequence). This rearrangement joins TRBV5-5 to TRBJ1-5; no definite D call. The TCR originated in a female donor with breast cancer. Some clones in this sample may be carry-over from other donors' samples. Sequenced material: axillary lymph node tissue. DNA for the CDR3: TGTGCCAGCAGCTTGGAAGGTAATCTAGGTCAGCCCCAGCATTTT. Translating gives CASSLEGNLGQPQHF.